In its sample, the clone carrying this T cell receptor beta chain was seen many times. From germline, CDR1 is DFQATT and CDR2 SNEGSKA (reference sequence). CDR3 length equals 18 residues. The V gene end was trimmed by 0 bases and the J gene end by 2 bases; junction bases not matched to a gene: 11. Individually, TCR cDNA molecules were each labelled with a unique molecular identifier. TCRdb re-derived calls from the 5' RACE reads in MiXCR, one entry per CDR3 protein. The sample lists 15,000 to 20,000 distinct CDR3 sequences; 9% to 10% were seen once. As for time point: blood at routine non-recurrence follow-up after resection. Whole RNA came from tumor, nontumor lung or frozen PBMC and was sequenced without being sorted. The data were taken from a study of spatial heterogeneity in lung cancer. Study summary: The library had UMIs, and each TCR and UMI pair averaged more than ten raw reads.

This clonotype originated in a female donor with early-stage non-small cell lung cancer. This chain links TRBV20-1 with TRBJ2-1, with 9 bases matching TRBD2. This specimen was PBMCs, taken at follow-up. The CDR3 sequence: CSARDRFIAGAPYNEQFF. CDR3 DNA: TGCAGTGCTAGAGATCGCTTCATAGCGGGAGCTCCCTACAATGAGCAGTTCTTC.